These 28 T cell receptor beta chains share one sample of origin, sequenced in a study of tissue T cells after allogeneic stem cell transplantation. Profiling relied on immunoSEQ multiplex PCR, and the TCRdb table lists in-frame clones only, not all of them. The sample yields some 47,000 clones, 73% seen once. Source material: sorted cells pooled from one or two spleens. These receptors were collected from a pool of C57BL/6 mice in good health.

Concerning this clone itself: Any gene name here is a mouse gene name. The read ends 1 residue early relative to the CDR3; the germline J gene fills the gap. The chain recombines TRBV16 with TRBJ2-5; 9 bases are a match to TRBD2. Germline V gives CDR1 SGHSA, CDR2 FRNQAP. There are 15 residues in the CDR3. The V segment lost 0 bases and the J segment 5 bases; nucleotides outside the gene matches: 3. The CDR3 sequence: CASSLDGGARDTQYF. The sequenced CDR3 bases are TGTGCAAGCAGCTTAGATGGGGGGGCGCGAGACACCCAGTAC.

A word on this clone: The listed genes are named as in mouse. The read is 1 residue too short to cover the CDR3 end, so that end is filled in from the germline J gene. This sequence joins TRBV2 and TRBJ1-3; D gene unclear. The CDR3 contains 12 residues. Germline V CDR1 and CDR2: LGHNA, YSYQKL. With 0 bases removed from V and 4 bases from J, the gap between germline ends came to 1 base. Partial CDR3 DNA: TGTGCCAGCAGCCAAGACGGAAATACGCTCTAT. Its protein is CASSQDGNTLY. In full, the CDR3 reads CASSQDGNTLYF.

On this clone: Gene names are the mouse ones. The CDR3 end lies 1 residue beyond the end of the read and is filled in from the germline J gene. The chain links TRBV15 to TRBJ2-7; 11 bases fit TRBD2. CDR1 is SGHND, CDR2 FRSKSL, per germline. The junction had 3 bases not matched to a gene; V was cut back by 5 bases and J by 0 bases. The CDR3 sequence is 15 residues long. The part of the CDR3 DNA that was read is TGTGCCAGCAGTCCGGGACTGGGGGACTCCTATGAACAGTAC. Translating gives CASSPGLGDSYEQY. The complete CDR3 protein is CASSPGLGDSYEQYF.

As for this clone: Gene names and germline match the mouse. The CDR3 loop is CASSFSGNTLYF. CDR3 bases read: TGTGCAAGCAGCTTTTCTGGAAATACGCTCTAT. The chain carries TRBV16 and TRBJ1-3, with no clear D. The CDR3 is cut off 1 residue early in the read; its end comes from the germline J gene. This CDR3 has 12 amino acids. The V gene's germline CDR1 is SGHSA and CDR2 FRNQAP. Trimming removed 3 bases from V and 0 bases from J, with 0 bases in between.

Concerning this clone: Gene names follow the mouse nomenclature. CDR3 DNA, as far as it was read: TGCTCCAGCACCTCGGACAGGAGTCAAAACACCTTGTAC. Its protein is CSSTSDRSQNTLY. The complete CDR3 protein is CSSTSDRSQNTLYF. The J gene is TRBJ2-4, the V gene TRBV23; the tabulated D call, TRBD1, remains unverified against the DNA. The read finishes 1 residue shy of the CDR3 end, and the germline J gene is used to complete it. The germline gives CDR1 KGHTA, CDR2 FQNQQP. This CDR3 is built from 14 residues.

About this clone itself: Mouse gene names and germline throughout. The read terminates 1 residue before the CDR3 end, so the remaining end is supplied by the germline J gene. The chain carries TRBV16 and TRBJ1-3, with D hard to call. Germline CDR1 reads SGHSA; CDR2 reads FRNQAP. Trimming took 1 base from V and 0 from J, leaving 4 bases between them. The CDR3 has 14 residues. The sequenced CDR3 bases are TGTGCAAGCAGCTTAGGGATTTCTGGAAATACGCTCTAT. This gives the protein CASSLGISGNTLY. The complete CDR3 reads CASSLGISGNTLYF.

On this clone itself: Gene and germline names: mouse. From the germline J gene comes the end of the CDR3, since the read stops 1 residue before it. The chain links TRBV3 to TRBJ2-5; D ambiguous. Germline lookup yields CDR1 SNHLY and CDR2 FYNGKV (reference sequence). This CDR3 region has 12 residues. V was shortened by 3 bases and J by 2 bases, with 3 bases between the two germline ends. CDR3 protein: CASSLRQDTQYF. Incomplete CDR3 DNA: TGTGCCAGCAGCTTGCGCCAAGACACCCAGTAC.

Regarding this clone: Gene labels here are mouse ones. From the germline J gene comes the end of the CDR3, since the read stops 1 residue before it. The chain links TRBV13-3 to TRBJ1-1; no clear D. The CDR3 has 13 amino acids. From germline, CDR1 is NNHDY and CDR2 SYVADS. Deletions cut 0 bases from V and 1 base from J, with 4 bases between. The DNA read from the CDR3 is TGTGCCAGCAGTGATGGCCGAAACACAGAAGTCTTC. This encodes CASSDGRNTEVF. The whole CDR3 protein reads CASSDGRNTEVFF.

This clone was seen a few times. The gene names given are mouse names. The read is 1 residue too short to cover the CDR3 end, so that end is filled in from the germline J gene. The chain joins TRBV31 to TRBJ1-2; D unclear. The CDR3 has 13 residues. Germline V lookup: CDR1 GKSSPN, CDR2 SITVG. V was clipped by 1 base and J by 1 base, with 7 bases between them. The CDR3 here is CAWSPTVNSDYTF. The CDR3 bases that were read are TGTGCCTGGAGTCCAACAGTAAACTCCGACTACACC.

A remark on this clone: The gene names given are mouse names. Coverage ceases 1 residue before the CDR3 finishes, and the germline J gene fills in the end. The rearrangement joins TRBV13-2 to TRBJ1-1, with unresolved D. Germline-derived CDR1 and CDR2 are NNHNN and SYGAGS (reference sequence). The V end was cut by 0 bases, the J end by 5 bases, with 5 bases between. The CDR3 runs to 12 residues. Incomplete CDR3 DNA: TGTGCCAGCGGTGATGCCAAAACAGAAGTCTTC. As protein: CASGDAKTEVF. The entire CDR3 is CASGDAKTEVFF.

Concerning this clone: Mouse names are used for the genes. The read ends 1 residue before the CDR3 terminus; that terminus is restored from the germline J gene. V gene TRBV13-2 combines with J gene TRBJ2-5, with 11 bases that match TRBD2. Germline CDR1 and CDR2: NNHNN and SYGAGS (reference sequence). The CDR3 has 15 amino acids. Germline trimming cut 5 bases from V and 0 bases from J; bases unmatched to any gene: 2. CDR3: CASGRTGGNQDTQYF. CDR3 bases read: TGTGCCAGCGGGCGGACTGGGGGGAACCAAGACACCCAGTAC.

With respect to this clone: Genes and germline are mouse. The sequenced fragment ends 1 residue before the CDR3 boundary, so the rest is inferred from the germline J gene. This chain connects TRBV13-1 to TRBJ2-2; TRBD2 matches 9 bases. This CDR3 has 15 residues. V dropped 1 base and J dropped 6; count of bases not matched to a gene: 4. Germline V gives CDR1 NSHNY, CDR2 SYGAGN. CDR3 bases read: TGTGCCAGCAGTGATTGGGGGGGCGCGGCCGGGCAGCTCTAC. This codes for CASSDWGGAAGQLY. The full CDR3 protein is CASSDWGGAAGQLYF.

As to this clone: Gene names are the mouse ones. The read falls 1 residue short of the CDR3 end, and the missing part is taken from the germline J gene. V gene TRBV19 combines with J gene TRBJ1-1; a weak D match, TRBD1 (6 bases). CDR1 FNHDT and CDR2 SITEND come from the germline V gene (reference sequence). V lost 2 bases, J lost 1 base, and 12 bases lay in between. The CDR3 extends over 15 amino acids. The CDR3 here is CASSMEGGGNTEVFF. The CDR3 DNA, read in part, is TGTGCCAGCAGTATGGAGGGAGGGGGGAACACAGAAGTCTTC.

Turning to this clone: Gene and germline names: mouse. The read falls 1 residue short of the CDR3 end, and the missing part is taken from the germline J gene. The rearrangement joins TRBV12-1 to TRBJ2-2; 9 bases line up with TRBD2. CDR3 length equals 15 residues. The trim removed 1 base at V and 1 base at J, leaving 0 bases unmatched. In germline, CDR1 is SGHSN, CDR2 HYEKVE. The part of the CDR3 DNA that was read is TGTGCCAGCTCTCTACTGGGGGGAAACACCGGGCAGCTCTAC. Its protein is CASSLLGGNTGQLY. The whole CDR3 reads CASSLLGGNTGQLYF.

In regard to this clone: Genes and germline come from the mouse. The read ends 1 residue before the CDR3 terminus; that terminus is restored from the germline J gene. Different DNA sequences within this sample yield the same CDR3. The rearrangement joins TRBV20 to TRBJ2-3, with 9 bases lining up with TRBD2. Germline V CDR1 and CDR2: GFQATS, STVNSAI. V trimming: 2 bases; J trimming: 1 base; junction bases outside the gene matches: 1. The CDR3 loop spans 14 amino acids. Incomplete CDR3 DNA: TGTGGTGCTAGGCGGACTGGGGGTGCAGAAACGCTGTAT. Translation: CGARRTGGAETLY. Given in full, the CDR3 is CGARRTGGAETLYF.

Notes on this clone: Gene and germline names: mouse. Sequencing ends 1 residue short of the CDR3 end; the germline J gene provides the rest. The chain employs TRBV5 and TRBJ2-3, with D perhaps TRBD2 (7 bases). Germline V lookup: CDR1 LGHNA, CDR2 YNLKQL (reference sequence). Deletions cut 0 bases from V and 1 base from J, with 11 bases between. The CDR3 runs 16 residues. The CDR3 is CASSQEGGAGAETLYF. CDR3 DNA, as far as it was read: TGTGCCAGCAGCCAAGAGGGGGGCGCCGGTGCAGAAACGCTGTAT.

Points on this clone: Here the gene names and germline are mouse. The read stops 1 residue short of the end of the CDR3; the missing end is completed from the germline J gene. This chain joins TRBV13-2 and TRBJ1-4, with TRBD1 as a possible D gene (6 bases). CDR3 size: 12 residues. Per the germline V gene, CDR1 is NNHNN and CDR2 is SYGAGS (reference sequence). V dropped 4 bases and J dropped 5 bases, with 6 bases sitting between them. The chain's CDR3 is CASGRGNERLFF. CDR3 DNA (partial): TGTGCCAGCGGTAGGGGGAACGAAAGATTATTT.

Details on this clone: The germline and genes are mouse ones. With the read ending 1 residue before the CDR3 end, the germline J gene is used to fill in that end. V is TRBV3 and J is TRBJ2-3, with D maybe TRBD2 (6 bases). This CDR3 region has 14 residues. The V gene lost 5 bases and the J gene lost 1 base, with 10 bases spanning the gap. Per germline, CDR1 SNHLY and CDR2 FYNGKV (reference sequence). CDR3 bases read: TGTGCCAGCAGCCCACGACTGGGTGCAGAAACGCTGTAT. This codes for CASSPRLGAETLY. The CDR3, in full, reads CASSPRLGAETLYF.

This clone was picked up one time. The gene names given are mouse names. The read terminates 1 residue ahead of where the CDR3 ends, so the germline J gene completes it. The V call is TRBV13-1, the J call TRBJ2-4; TRBD1 might be the D (6 bases). Per germline, CDR1 NSHNY and CDR2 SYGAGN. Between the trimmed V and J ends, which lost 4 bases and 0 bases, there was a span of 9 bases. The length of the CDR3 is 14 residues. This chain's CDR3 is CASSRDNSQNTLYF. The sequenced CDR3 bases are TGTGCCAGCAGTAGGGACAATAGTCAAAACACCTTGTAC.

Notes on this clone: The gene names here belong to mouse. With the read ending 1 residue before the CDR3 end, the germline J gene is used to fill in that end. The rearrangement joins TRBV13-2 to TRBJ2-3, with TRBD2 identical over 8 bases. Germline CDR1 is NNHNN and CDR2 is SYGAGS (reference sequence). Germline trimming cut 0 bases from V and 4 bases from J; bases unmatched to any gene: 1. The CDR3 runs 14 residues. Partial CDR3 DNA: TGTGCCAGCGGTGATGCTGGGGGGTCAGAAACGCTGTAT. Translated, it gives CASGDAGGSETLY. The CDR3 in its entirety is CASGDAGGSETLYF.

This clone has only one observation. The gene names here belong to mouse. The read ends 1 residue before the CDR3 terminus; that terminus is restored from the germline J gene. J is TRBJ2-1 and V is TRBV4; TRBD2 might be the D (6 bases). Germline CDR1 reads LGHDT; CDR2 reads YNNKQL (reference sequence). With 4 bases removed from V and 2 bases from J, the gap between germline ends came to 6 bases. CDR3 length equals 13 residues. The CDR3 DNA, read in part, is TGTGCCAGCAGCTGGGGGGACTATGCTGAGCAGTTC. The encoded protein is CASSWGDYAEQF. The entire CDR3 protein reads CASSWGDYAEQFF.

As to this clone: Mouse names are used for the genes. Read sequence stops 1 residue before the CDR3 end, and the germline J gene provides the missing end. The rearrangement uses TRBV13-2 and TRBJ1-6; D remains ambiguous. TRBJ1-6 is filed as an ORF, its function uncertain. CDR1 and CDR2 (germline): NNHNN, SYGAGS (reference sequence). Trimming cost V 0 bases and J 10 bases, with 5 bases left between them. This CDR3 has 12 amino acids. CDR3 region: CASGDDRSPLYF. The DNA read from the CDR3 is TGTGCCAGCGGTGATGACAGATCGCCCCTCTAC.

In the case of this clone: Gene names are mouse gene names. The read ends 1 residue shy of where the CDR3 ends; the end is completed using the germline J gene. The V gene is TRBV16, the J gene TRBJ2-7, with unresolved D. The V end lost 2 bases, the J end lost 6 bases, and 5 bases lay between the germline ends. This CDR3 has 11 amino acids. From germline, CDR1 is SGHSA and CDR2 FRNQAP. CDR3 bases read: TGTGCAAGCAGCTTAAATGGTGAACAGTAC. Amino acid sequence: CASSLNGEQY. The whole CDR3 region reads CASSLNGEQYF.

A word on this clone: Mouse germline and gene names are used. CDR3 region: CASSDAKAGAPLF. The CDR3 bases that were read are TGTGCCAGCAGTGATGCAAAGGCTGGGGCTCCGCTT. This chain connects TRBV13-1 to TRBJ1-5, with D uncertain. Read sequence stops 1 residue before the CDR3 end, and the germline J gene provides the missing end. This CDR3 region has 13 residues. Between the trimmed V and J ends, which lost 0 bases and 9 bases, there was a span of 10 bases. Germline values: CDR1 NSHNY, CDR2 SYGAGN.

In regard to this clone: Mouse germline and gene names are used. The observed sequence ends 1 residue before the CDR3 terminus, with the missing tail filled in from the germline J gene. The V call is TRBV12-2, the J call TRBJ1-4; D is ambiguous. V was shortened by 2 bases and J by 0 bases, with 6 bases between the two germline ends. CDR1 SGHLS and CDR2 HYDKME come from the germline V gene. CDR3 length: 14 amino acids. The sequenced CDR3 bases are TGTGCCAGCTCTCCGACAATTTCCAACGAAAGATTATTT. Amino acid sequence: CASSPTISNERLF. The entire CDR3 protein is CASSPTISNERLFF.

As for this clone: Gene names and germline match the mouse. The read falls 1 residue short of the CDR3 end, and the missing part is taken from the germline J gene. The gene calls are TRBV13-1 and TRBJ2-5; perhaps D is TRBD1 or TRBD2 (5 bases each). This CDR3 is built from 14 residues. Trimming shortened V by 0 bases and J by 6 bases, and 11 bases separated the two germline ends. Looked up from germline, CDR1 is NSHNY and CDR2 is SYGAGN. The CDR3 DNA, read in part, is TGTGCCAGCAGTGATGTGACGGGACGGGACACCCAGTAC. This translates into CASSDVTGRDTQY. The complete CDR3 protein is CASSDVTGRDTQYF.

For this clone: Each gene name is a mouse one. The read gets to within 1 residue of the CDR3 end, and the germline J gene fills in the rest. The chain recombines TRBV1 with TRBJ2-2; TRBD1 matches 9 bases. V lost 4 bases, J lost 4 bases, and 1 base stayed unmatched. The length of the CDR3 is 14 residues. Looked up from germline, CDR1 is NSQYPW and CDR2 is LRSPGD (reference sequence). The CDR3 spells CTCSGTGVTGQLYF. CDR3 DNA, as far as it was read: TGCACCTGCAGTGGGACAGGGGTCACCGGGCAGCTCTAC.

Points on this clone: Genes and germline come from the mouse. The read stops 1 residue short of the end of the CDR3; the missing end is completed from the germline J gene. At the DNA level, this CDR3 is encoded by other sequences in the same sample as well. This rearrangement joins TRBV19 to TRBJ1-1; D uncertain. This CDR3 comprises 14 residues. Per the germline V gene, CDR1 is FNHDT and CDR2 is SITEND (reference sequence). With 0 bases removed from V and 0 bases from J, the gap between germline ends came to 6 bases. The CDR3 loop reads CASSIVGQNTEVFF. The DNA read from the CDR3 is TGTGCCAGCAGTATAGTAGGACAGAACACAGAAGTCTTC.